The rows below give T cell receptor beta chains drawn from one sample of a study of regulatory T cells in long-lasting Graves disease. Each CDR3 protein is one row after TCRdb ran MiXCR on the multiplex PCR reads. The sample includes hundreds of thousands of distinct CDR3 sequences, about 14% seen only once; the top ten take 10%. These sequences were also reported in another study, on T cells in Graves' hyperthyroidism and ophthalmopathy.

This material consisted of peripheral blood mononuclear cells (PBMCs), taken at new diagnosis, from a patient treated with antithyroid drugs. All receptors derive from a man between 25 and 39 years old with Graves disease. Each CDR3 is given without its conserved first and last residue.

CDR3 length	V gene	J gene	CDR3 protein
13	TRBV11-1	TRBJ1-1	ASSRSNSGNTEAF
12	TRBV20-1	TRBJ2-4	SARGGTAKNIQY
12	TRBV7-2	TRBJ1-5	ASSKQGADQPQH
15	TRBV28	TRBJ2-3	ASSLIPTSGMTNTQY
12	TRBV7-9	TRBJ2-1	ASSLNRFIDEQF
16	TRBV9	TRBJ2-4	ASSVDPGGVLAKNIQY
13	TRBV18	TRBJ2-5	ASSPVLVSQETQY
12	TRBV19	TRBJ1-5	ASSIVGPGWPQH
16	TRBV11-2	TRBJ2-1	ASSWPSGRAGAYNEQF
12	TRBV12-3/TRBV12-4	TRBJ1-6	ASSPIGYNSPLH
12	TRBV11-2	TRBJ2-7	ASSPPPDSYEQY
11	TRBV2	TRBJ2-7	ASSGQVSYEQY
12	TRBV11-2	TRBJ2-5	ASSLGSSAETQY
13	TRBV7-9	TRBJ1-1	ASSLDSRGDTEAF
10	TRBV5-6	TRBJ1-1	ASSLETGIAF
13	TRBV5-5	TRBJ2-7	ASSLGGGAYYEQY
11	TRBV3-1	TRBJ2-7	ASSQIRPYEQY
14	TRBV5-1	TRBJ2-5	ASSLGAAADQETQY